Given below is one T cell receptor beta chain in context. This entry is derived from a study of blood T cell repertoires in COVID-19. Some clones are missing from TCRdb's copy, which holds only in-frame ones; the method was immunoSEQ multiplex PCR. There are roughly 100,000 clones in the sample; roughly four fifths occur only once, and around 4.8% lies in the top ten. This clonotype originated in a man in his sixties with acute or convalescent COVID-19. Sequencing was carried out using peripheral blood.

The DNA of the CDR3 is TGTGCCAGCAGCCCAAGGGACTGGACGGAGATTACAGATACGCAGTATTTT. Residues: CASSPRDWTEITDTQYF. V usage is TRBV7-9 and J usage is TRBJ2-3; the D gene is possibly TRBD2 (6 bases). CDR3 length: 17 amino acids. V lost 5 bases, J lost 3 bases, and 21 bases lay in between. Germline V gene data show CDR1 as SEHNR and CDR2 as FQNEAQ (reference sequence).